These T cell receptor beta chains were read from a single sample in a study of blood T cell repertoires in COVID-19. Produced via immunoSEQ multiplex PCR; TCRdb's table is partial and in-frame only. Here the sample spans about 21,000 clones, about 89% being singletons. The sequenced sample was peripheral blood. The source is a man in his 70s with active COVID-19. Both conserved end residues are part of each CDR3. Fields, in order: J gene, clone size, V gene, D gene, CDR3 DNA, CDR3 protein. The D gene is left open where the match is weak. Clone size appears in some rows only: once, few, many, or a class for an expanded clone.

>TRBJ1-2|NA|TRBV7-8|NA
TGTGCCAGCAGCTCCTTCCGGGAAATGGATGGCTACACCTTC
CASSSFREMDGYTF
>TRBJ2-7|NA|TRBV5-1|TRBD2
TGCGCCAGCAGCTTAAGCGGGGGGCTGTACGAGCAGTACTTC
CASSLSGGLYEQYF
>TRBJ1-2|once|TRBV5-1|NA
TGCGCCAGCAGCGCCATTTACCCAGGGGATTACTATGGCTACACCTTC
CASSAIYPGDYYGYTF
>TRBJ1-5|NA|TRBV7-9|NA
TGTGCCAGCAGCTTAGATCTGTCGGGTCAGCCCCAGCATTTT
CASSLDLSGQPQHF
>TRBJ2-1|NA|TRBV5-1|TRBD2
TGCGCCAGCAGCTTACTAGCGGAGCAGTTCTTC
CASSLLAEQFF
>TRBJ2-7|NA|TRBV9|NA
TGTGCCAGCAGCGTAGGGCCCGGAGTCTACGAGCAGTACTTC
CASSVGPGVYEQYF
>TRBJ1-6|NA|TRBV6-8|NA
TGTGCCAGCAGTTACTTTTGGGTCACCCCAGTACTATATAATTCACCCCTCCACTTT
CASSYFWVTPVLYNSPLHF
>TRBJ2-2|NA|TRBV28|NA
TGTGCCAGCAGTTTTGCGCTGGGCAGGGGGGTCGGCGGGGAGCTGTTTTTT
CASSFALGRGVGGELFF
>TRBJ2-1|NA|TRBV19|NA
TGTGCCAGTAGTATCAACCCATCGAGCTCCTACAATGAGCAGTTCTTC
CASSINPSSSYNEQFF
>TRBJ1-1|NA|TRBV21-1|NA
TGTGCCAGCAGCAAAGAAGGGGGCGAAGCTTTCTTT
CASSKEGGEAFF
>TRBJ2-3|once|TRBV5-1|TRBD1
TGCGCCAGCAGCTTTGGGACAGGGGCCGCAGATACGCAGTATTTT
CASSFGTGAADTQYF
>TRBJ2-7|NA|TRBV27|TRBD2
TGTGCCAGCAGTTTAGCCCAGGGACTAGCGGGAGGGTCCTACGAGCAGTACTTC
CASSLAQGLAGGSYEQYF
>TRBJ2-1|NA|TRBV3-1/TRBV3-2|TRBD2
TGTGCCAGCAGCCAGGACCTTATAGCGGGGGGGCCAGGCAATGAGCAGTTCTTC
CASSQDLIAGGPGNEQFF
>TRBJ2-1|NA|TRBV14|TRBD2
TGTGCCAGCAGCCAAGATGAGGGACTAGCGGGAGCCTCGGCGTTTATCAATGAGCAGTTCTTC
CASSQDEGLAGASAFINEQFF
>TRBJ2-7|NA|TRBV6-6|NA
TGTGCCAGCAGTGTAACAGGCGCTACTTACGAGCAGTACTTC
CASSVTGATYEQYF
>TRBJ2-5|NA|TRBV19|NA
TGTGCCAGTAGTCCCTTCGGGGACATTTCGAGAGAGACCCAGTACTTC
CASSPFGDISRETQYF
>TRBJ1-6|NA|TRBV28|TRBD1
TGTGCCACAGGGACAGGGTGGAATTCACCCCTCCACTTT
CATGTGWNSPLHF
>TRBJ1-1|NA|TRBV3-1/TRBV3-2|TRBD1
TGTGCCAGCAGCCCAAGGAGACAGGGTACCGCTGAAGCTTTCTTT
CASSPRRQGTAEAFF
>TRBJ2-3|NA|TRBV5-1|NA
TGCGCCAGCAGCGCCTCCGGGACTAGCACAGATACGCAGTATTTT
CASSASGTSTDTQYF
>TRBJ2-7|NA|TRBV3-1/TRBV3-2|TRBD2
TGTGCCAGCAGCCTGACGACTAGCGGGAGCGAGCAGTACTTC
CASSLTTSGSEQYF
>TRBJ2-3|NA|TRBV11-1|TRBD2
TGTGCCAGCAGCCCCAGACTAGCGGGAGCCACAGATACGCAGTATTTT
CASSPRLAGATDTQYF